The 26 T cell receptor beta chains reported below all come from one sample, sequenced in a study of cytomegalovirus exposure and HLA in healthy donors. The primer mix had 60 Vbeta and 13 Jbeta primers. The method was immunoSEQ multiplex PCR; TCRdb's version includes in-frame clones alone and lacks a portion of them. Among 95,000 to 150,000 clones, around 85% were seen once, and the ten largest hold under 4.5%. Material: PBMCs. Source of these receptors: a man younger than 35 in good health and CMV-seropositive.

The chain employs TRBV4-3 and TRBJ1-6; 9 bases agree with TRBD1. The CDR3 contains 17 residues. V lost 1 base, J lost 5 bases, and 6 bases stayed unmatched. CDR1 is LGHNA and CDR2 is YSLEER in the germline V gene. DNA of the CDR3: TGCGCCAGCAGCCAAGTCTCCGGGACAGGGAATAATTCACCCCTCCACTTT. This gives the protein CASSQVSGTGNNSPLHF.

This chain joins TRBV19 and TRBJ2-6, with TRBD1 matching 10 bases. The germline V gene has CDR1 LNHDA and CDR2 SQIVND (reference sequence). Trimming at V came to 3 bases and at J to 3 bases, leaving 11 bases not matched to a gene. The CDR3 spans 19 residues. DNA for the CDR3: TGTGCCAGTAGTATTCTAGGGGGACAGGGGTTACTTGGGGCCAACGTCCTGACTTTC. It yields the protein CASSILGGQGLLGANVLTF.

The chain links TRBV19 to TRBJ2-2; no clear D gene. This CDR3 comprises 11 residues. The germline gives CDR1 LNHDA, CDR2 SQIVND (reference sequence). V shed 6 bases and J shed 4 bases, with 3 bases lying between them. The CDR3 nucleotides read TGTGCCAGTAGCCGCACCGGGGAGCTGTTTTTT. Translating it yields CASSRTGELFF.

The chain employs TRBV11-2 and TRBJ2-5, with D maybe TRBD2 (6 bases). Judging by the DNA end, TRBJ2-7 fits better; the J call may be wrong. Germline V gene lookup returns CDR1 SGHAT and CDR2 FQNNGV. This CDR3 has 15 residues. Here the CDR3 reads CASSLEGGLSYEQYF. Here the CDR3 DNA reads TGTGCCAGCAGCTTAGAGGGGGGTTTGTCCTACGAGCAGTACTTC.

This chain joins TRBV19 and TRBJ1-2; 8 bases fit TRBD1. CDR1 LNHDA and CDR2 SQIVND come from the germline V gene (reference sequence). CDR3 size: 16 residues. Unmatched junction bases numbered 10, after V lost 3 bases and J lost 4 bases. The CDR3 sequence is CASSISGTGGRYGYTF. For the CDR3, the DNA is TGTGCCAGTAGTATCTCGGGGACAGGTGGTCGCTATGGCTACACCTTC.

V usage is TRBV5-5 and J usage is TRBJ2-7; 7 bases match TRBD1. Germline loops: CDR1 SGHKS, CDR2 YYEKEE (reference sequence). V lost 1 base, J lost 6 bases, and 13 bases stayed unmatched. There are 16 residues in the CDR3. CDR3 residues: CASSLYSSGGVGEQYF. DNA of the CDR3: TGTGCCAGCAGCTTGTACTCGTCAGGGGGTGTGGGCGAGCAGTACTTC.

This chain joins TRBV7-9 and TRBJ2-1; 7 bases map to TRBD1. The CDR3 is made up of 12 amino acids. With 1 base clipped from V and 10 bases from J, the junction kept 1 base outside the gene matches. Per the germline V gene, CDR1 is SEHNR and CDR2 is FQNEAQ (reference sequence). The CDR3 DNA is TGTGCCAGCAGCTTAGTACAGGGGGAGCAGTTCTTC. Translating it yields CASSLVQGEQFF.

The genes are TRBV5-4 and TRBJ2-1; D might be TRBD2 (6 bases). V lost 3 bases to trimming and J lost 4 bases, with 17 bases between them. The CDR3 has 16 amino acids. Germline CDR1 and CDR2: SGHNT and YYREEE (reference sequence). This CDR3 is CASSSGTPGGYNEQFF. CDR3 in DNA: TGTGCCAGCAGCTCCGGGACTCCCGGGGGTTACAATGAGCAGTTCTTC. Together with reference TRBV5-4 and TRBJ2-1, the CDR3 gives the full variable domain: ETGVTQSPTHLIKTRGQQVTLRCSSQSGHNTVSWYQQALGQGPQFIFQYYREEENGRGNFPPRFSGLQFPNYSSELNVNALELDDSALYLCASSSGTPGGYNEQFFGPGTRLTVL.

The chain recombines TRBV4-1 with TRBJ2-7; 9 nucleotides align to TRBD1. The CDR3 sequence is 14 residues long. The germline V gene encodes CDR1 MGHRA and CDR2 YSYEKL. J lost 5 bases, V lost 2 bases, and 4 bases had no gene match. CDR3 in amino acids: CASSQYTGGNEQYF. CDR3 nucleotides: TGCGCCAGCAGCCAATATACAGGGGGCAACGAGCAGTACTTC.

J is TRBJ2-7 and V is TRBV7-2; D not certain. Germline loops: CDR1 SGHTA, CDR2 FQGNSA. The CDR3 length is 14 residues. Between the trimmed V and J ends, which lost 3 bases and 0 bases, there was a span of 9 bases. As DNA, the CDR3 is TGTGCCAGCAGCTTCGTCAAGAGCTCCTACGAGCAGTACTTC. This codes for CASSFVKSSYEQYF.

The genes are TRBV9 and TRBJ2-1; 9 bases are a match to TRBD1. The V gene's germline CDR1 is SGDLS and CDR2 YYNGEE. This CDR3 is built from 15 residues. J lost 5 bases, V lost 1 base, and 4 bases had no gene match. For the CDR3, the DNA is TGTGCCAGCAGCGTATACAGGGGGCTCGACAATGAGCAGTTCTTC. Translated, it gives CASSVYRGLDNEQFF.

DNA of the CDR3: TGTGCCAGCAGCTTAAGCGGGTCCACAGATACGCAGTATTTT. Encoded protein: CASSLSGSTDTQYF. The genes are TRBV5-4 and TRBJ2-3; D may be TRBD2 (6 bases). This CDR3 contains 14 residues. V lost 2 bases and J lost 2, with 9 bases in between. The V gene's germline CDR1 is SGHNT and CDR2 YYREEE (reference sequence).

Note on this clone: A far larger clone lies a single base away; this is likely a read error. The gene calls are TRBV25-1 and TRBJ2-7, with TRBD2 matching over 14 bases. From germline, CDR1 is MGHDK and CDR2 SYGVNS. The CDR3 sequence is 15 residues long. J lost 3 bases, V lost 2 bases, and 0 bases had no gene match. CDR3 nucleotide sequence: TGTGCCAGCAGTGAAGGGACTAGCGGGAGCTACGAGCAGTACTTC. The encoded protein is CASSEGTSGSYEQYF.

The CDR3 spells CASSEVRDNEQFF. In nucleotides, the CDR3 is TGTGCCAGCAGTGAAGTCCGGGACAATGAGCAGTTCTTC. The chain links TRBV6-1 to TRBJ2-1; D not certain. CDR3 length: 13 residues. Trimming pared 1 base from V and 5 bases from J, leaving 6 bases between. Germline assignment: CDR1 MNHNS and CDR2 SASEGT.

V and J are TRBV11-2 and TRBJ2-7; 12 nucleotides match TRBD2. Germline V gives CDR1 SGHAT, CDR2 FQNNGV. V trimming: 5 bases; J trimming: 4 bases; junction bases outside the gene matches: 9. There are 16 residues in the CDR3. The CDR3 DNA reads as TGTGCCAGCAGCACCCGACTAGCGGGAGAGGATTACGAGCAGTACTTC. Translated: CASSTRLAGEDYEQYF.

This chain connects TRBV9 to TRBJ2-3; 8 nucleotides align to TRBD1. The CDR3 has 13 amino acids. Germline V CDR1 and CDR2: SGDLS, YYNGEE. V was pared by 5 bases and J by 3 bases, with 2 bases of the junction left unmatched. CDR3 loop: CASRDRVTDTQYF. CDR3 sequence (DNA): TGTGCCAGCAGGGACAGGGTTACAGATACGCAGTATTTT.

The rearrangement joins TRBV2 to TRBJ2-1; TRBD1 agrees at 7 bases. The CDR3 is 14 amino acids. Germline values: CDR1 SNHLY, CDR2 FYNNEI. With 6 bases clipped from V and 9 bases from J, the junction kept 11 bases outside the gene matches. The CDR3 loop reads CASRDRLGGSEQFF. The CDR3 DNA follows: TGTGCCAGCAGAGACCGTTTAGGGGGCAGTGAGCAGTTCTTC.

This clone was detected only once. The CDR3 is CASSPGQPNTEAFF. The CDR3 coding sequence is TGTGCCAGCTCGCCGGGACAACCGAACACTGAAGCTTTCTTT. The rearrangement joins TRBV18 to TRBJ1-1; weak D call: TRBD1 (6 bases). CDR1 and CDR2 from the germline V gene are KGHSH and LQKENI. V lost 6 bases and J 1 base, leaving 12 bases between the germline ends. The CDR3 is 14 amino acids.

V gene TRBV12-5 combines with J gene TRBJ2-3, with 7 bases lining up with TRBD2. Germline lookup yields CDR1 LGHNT and CDR2 FRNRAP. There are 16 residues in the CDR3. V trimming: 3 bases; J trimming: 2 bases; junction bases outside the gene matches: 8. CDR3 DNA sequence: TGTGCTAGTGGTTTCTCTCTAGGGGACTACACAGATACGCAGTATTTT. The encoded protein is CASGFSLGDYTDTQYF.

This clone was seen more than once but under ten times. This chain uses TRBV4-3 with TRBJ1-1, with D possibly TRBD1 on 6 matching bases. Germline CDR1 and CDR2: LGHNA and YSLEER. With 3 bases removed from V and 3 bases from J, the gap between germline ends came to 20 bases. The CDR3 consists of 17 residues. The CDR3 spells CASSHHWGGGWDTEAFF. The CDR3 DNA is TGCGCCAGCAGCCATCACTGGGGCGGGGGCTGGGACACTGAAGCTTTCTTT.

This rearrangement joins TRBV7-2 to TRBJ2-1, with 8 bases matching TRBD1. The germline CDR1 and CDR2 sequences are SGHTA and FQGNSA. V lost 1 base, J lost 9 bases, and 8 bases stayed unmatched. This CDR3 comprises 15 residues. The CDR3 loop reads CASSLGQGRVGEQFF. CDR3 sequence (DNA): TGTGCCAGCAGCTTAGGACAGGGGAGAGTTGGTGAGCAGTTCTTC. The full variable domain, its missing parts supplied by reference TRBV7-2 and TRBJ2-1, is GAGVSQSPSNKVTEKGKDVELRCDPISGHTALYWYRQSLGQGLEFLIYFQGNSAPDKSGLPSDRFSAERTGGSVSTLTIQRTQQEDSAVYLCASSLGQGRVGEQFFGPGTRLTVL.

V usage is TRBV5-5 and J usage is TRBJ1-3; D gene ambiguous. Germline CDR1 reads SGHKS; CDR2 reads YYEKEE (reference sequence). V was trimmed by 0 bases and J by 4 bases, leaving 8 bases between them. This CDR3 region has 14 residues. The CDR3 loop reads CASSLVQKGNTIYF. CDR3 coding DNA: TGTGCCAGCAGCTTGGTACAGAAAGGAAACACCATATATTTT.

The chain joins TRBV28 to TRBJ2-3, with TRBD2 identical over 7 bases. This CDR3 is 13 amino acids long. CDR1 and CDR2 from the germline V gene are MDHEN and SYDVKM. The V segment lost 10 bases and the J segment 6 bases; nucleotides outside the gene matches: 10. The CDR3 is CATREGNSDTQYF. CDR3 DNA: TGTGCCACCAGGGAGGGGAATTCGGATACGCAGTATTTT.

This chain connects TRBV14 to TRBJ2-3; D uncertain. Per the germline V gene, CDR1 is SGHDN and CDR2 is FVKESK. This CDR3 has 13 residues. The V gene lost 0 bases and the J gene lost 5 bases, with 6 bases spanning the gap. CDR3 protein: CASSQDYGDTQYF. Here the CDR3 DNA reads TGTGCCAGCAGCCAAGATTACGGAGATACGCAGTATTTT. Supplemented by reference TRBV14 and TRBJ2-3, the full variable domain reads EAGVTQFPSHSVIEKGQTVTLRCDPISGHDNLYWYRRVMGKEIKFLLHFVKESKQDESGMPNNRFLAERTGGTYSTLKVQPAELEDSGVYFCASSQDYGDTQYFGPGTRLTVL.

V and J are TRBV30 and TRBJ2-1; 10 bases fit TRBD1. CDR3 length: 15 residues. Germline V gives CDR1 GTSNPN, CDR2 SVGIG (reference sequence). The V gene end was trimmed by 2 bases and the J gene end by 2 bases; junction bases not matched to a gene: 3. The CDR3 DNA is TGTGCCTGGAGTAGAGGACAGGGGGCCTACAATGAGCAGTTCTTC. This translates into CAWSRGQGAYNEQFF.

The chain combines TRBV2 with TRBJ1-5, with TRBD1 matching 8 bases. Germline CDR1 reads SNHLY; CDR2 reads FYNNEI. V shed 1 base and J 6 bases; nucleotides not matched to a gene: 2. The CDR3 runs 14 residues. This chain's CDR3 is CASSEDRGVQPQHF. CDR3 in DNA: TGTGCCAGCAGTGAAGACAGGGGGGTTCAGCCCCAGCATTTT.